One sample yielded the 7 T cell receptor beta chains listed below, sequenced in a study of T cell responses to AZD1222 COVID-19 vaccine. Profiling relied on immunoSEQ multiplex PCR, and the TCRdb table lists in-frame clones only, not all of them. The table lists roughly 130,000 clones, roughly 89% of them singletons. The input for sequencing was peripheral blood, taken on day 0 of AZD1222 vaccination. The receptors stem from an adult in good health.

This chain uses TRBV11-2 with TRBJ1-5; perhaps TRBD1 as D (5 bases). Germline CDR1 SGHAT, CDR2 FQNNGV. V was trimmed by 1 base and J by 5 bases, leaving 18 bases between them. This CDR3 region has 17 residues. The CDR3 DNA reads as TGTGCCAGCAGCTTAGTACCAGATGGACAATTCCATCAGCCCCAGCATTTT. Amino acids: CASSLVPDGQFHQPQHF.

This clone was detected a few times. V is TRBV28 and J is TRBJ1-2; the D gene is possibly TRBD1 (6 bases). V was shortened by 6 bases and J by 7 bases, with 21 bases between the two germline ends. This CDR3 comprises 15 residues. Germline V CDR1 and CDR2: MDHEN, SYDVKM. In nucleotides, the CDR3 is TGTGCCAGCAGCCCCCAAGCGGGGGGCGCGAGTGGCTACACCTTC. It is translated as CASSPQAGGASGYTF.

This chain connects TRBV5-1 to TRBJ2-2, with D maybe TRBD2 (5 bases). Per germline, CDR1 SGHRS and CDR2 YFSETQ. The CDR3 loop spans 13 amino acids. V gave up 4 bases and J gave up 3 bases, with 7 bases separating them. CDR3 protein: CASSREYTGELFF. The DNA for the CDR3 is TGCGCCAGCAGCAGGGAGTACACCGGGGAGCTGTTTTTT.

The gene calls are TRBV19 and TRBJ2-3; the D gene is possibly TRBD1 (6 bases). V dropped 4 bases and J dropped 2 bases, with 7 bases sitting between them. Germline loops: CDR1 LNHDA, CDR2 SQIVND (reference sequence). The CDR3 runs to 13 residues. CDR3 loop: CASSRDNTDTQYF. Written as DNA, the CDR3 is TGTGCCAGTAGTAGGGACAACACAGATACGCAGTATTTT. The entire variable domain, with the rest obtained from reference TRBV19 and TRBJ2-3, is as follows: DGGITQSPKYLFRKEGQNVTLSCEQNLNHDAMYWYRQDPGQGLRLIYYSQIVNDFQKGDIAEGYSVSREKKESFPLTVTSAQKNPTAFYLCASSRDNTDTQYFGPGTRLTVL.

The table lists this clone with a count of one. The gene calls are TRBV5-4 and TRBJ2-5, with D tentatively TRBD1 (5 bases). The CDR3 runs 13 residues. CDR1 is SGHNT, CDR2 YYREEE, per germline (reference sequence). Between the trimmed V and J ends, which lost 0 bases and 2 bases, there was a span of 5 bases. DNA for the CDR3: TGTGCCAGCAGCTTGGGACAGCAAGAGACCCAGTACTTC. The encoded protein is CASSLGQQETQYF.

The chain combines TRBV7-9 with TRBJ2-5, with D unclear. V was shortened by 5 bases and J by 2 bases, with 6 bases between the two germline ends. Germline CDR1 reads SEHNR; CDR2 reads FQNEAQ (reference sequence). The CDR3 runs 12 residues. The CDR3 region is CASSQAQETQYF. DNA for the CDR3: TGTGCCAGCAGCCAGGCTCAAGAGACCCAGTACTTC.

The V gene is TRBV27, the J gene TRBJ2-7; D is perhaps TRBD1 (6 bases). Germline CDR1 and CDR2: MNHEY and SMNVEV (reference sequence). V was trimmed by 8 bases and J by 4 bases, leaving 18 bases between them. The CDR3 has 14 amino acids. CDR3 nucleotide sequence: TGTGCCAGCGGAAGAGTGGACAGCGTTTACGAGCAGTACTTC. Translation: CASGRVDSVYEQYF.